This T cell receptor beta chain was found in a study of T cells in localized non-small cell lung cancer (dated by TCRdb to the early 2020s). Describing the broader study: Comparing tumors with uninvolved tumor-adjacent lungs, the study looked at the T cell repertoires of 200 to 250 patients with early-stage NSCLC. The cohort comprised some 240 treatment-naïve NSCLC patients with resected, localized lung tumors. Of the NSCLC patients, 129 were male and about 97 were female, and the mean age was approximately 69 years.

TCR beta CDR3 regions were sequenced from DNA using the immunoSEQ Assay. In the original analysis: T cell density was computed as TCR beta template counts normalized to usable DNA estimated by amplifying housekeeping genes. Richness was estimated with the preseqR package, extrapolating to 400,000 templates for PBMC samples and 120,000 templates for tissue samples. Clonality was calculated as one minus Pielou's evenness. Tissue-enriched TCRs were identified through differential abundance testing performed on productive amino-acid clonotypes, with a minimum total count of 5 and an alpha of 0.1. The Jaccard Index and the Morisita Overlap Index were used to measure repertoire overlap between compartments. TCR beta CDR3s were clustered by GLIPH together with public tetramer-defined viral CDR3s, and at least three viral sequences plus V-gene enrichment were required for viral motifs. TCRdb carries this immuneACCESS record with in-frame sequences only. Its versions omit some clonotypes, under half of them owing to an unresolved V gene in the studies checked, with the rest unexplained. Clone size and the V and J calls come from that table; the DNA yielded D and trimming. This sample is represented by tens of thousands of clones; roughly 87% of them were singletons. The ten largest clones take up 6.5% to 8% of the sample.

At diagnosis, peripheral blood, uninvolved tumor-adjacent lung and tumor were collected and stored as a combination of fresh-frozen and FFPE material. Blood samples were analyzed as peripheral blood mononuclear cells for TCR repertoire profiling. V and J are truncated by 3 bases and 8 bases respectively, leaving an intervening sequence of 23 bases. From the cysteine through the phenylalanine, the CDR3 covers 17 amino acids. Only the CDR3 DNA is retained, 51 bases long and in frame from the first base. CDR1 and CDR2 were assigned from the germline V gene as SGHVS and FQNEAQ. Paper-wide results and their limitations: Higher T cell density in blood was associated with longer overall survival, whereas higher clonality in adjacent lung was associated with shorter survival. Since the design was exploratory, TCR variables were selected using unadjusted p-values with no false-discovery rate correction. A median of 57 of the top 100 tumor clones turned up in the paired uninvolved adjacent lung, and roughly 28 of those clones also ranked among the top 100 of that same adjacent lung. Uninvolved tumor-adjacent lung showed the highest T cell clonality, higher than tumor, which suggests more focused antigenic responses in the uninvolved tumor-adjacent lung. Because multi-region tumor sequencing was not performed, intratumor heterogeneity could not be ruled out.

On this clone itself: Its antigen target is currently unknown. Base qualities are missing; no much larger clone stands one base away.

The sequencing used peripheral blood, collected before any cancer treatment. The sequence came from a male donor aged 60 or over with stage I lung adenocarcinoma. This chain is built from TRBV7-8 and TRBJ1-5, with no confident D gene call. The DNA reads TGTGCCAGCAGCTTTTTCATGGGAGGGAGTCTAACGGAGCCCCAGCATTTT. Its protein is CASSFFMGGSLTEPQHF.